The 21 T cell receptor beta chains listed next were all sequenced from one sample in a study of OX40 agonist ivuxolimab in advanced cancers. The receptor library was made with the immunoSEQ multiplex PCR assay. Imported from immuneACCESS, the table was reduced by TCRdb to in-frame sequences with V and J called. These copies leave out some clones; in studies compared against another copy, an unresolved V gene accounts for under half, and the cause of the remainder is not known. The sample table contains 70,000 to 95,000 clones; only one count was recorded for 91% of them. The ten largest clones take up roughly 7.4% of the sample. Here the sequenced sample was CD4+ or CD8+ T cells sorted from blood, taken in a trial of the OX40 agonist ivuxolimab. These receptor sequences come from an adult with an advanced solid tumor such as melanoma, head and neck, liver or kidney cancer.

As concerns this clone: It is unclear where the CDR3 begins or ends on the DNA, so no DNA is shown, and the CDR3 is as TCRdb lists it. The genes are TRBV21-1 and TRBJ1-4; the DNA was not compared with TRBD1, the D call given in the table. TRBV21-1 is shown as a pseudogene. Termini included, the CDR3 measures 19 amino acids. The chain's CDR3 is CASSNRVGQGADGDEKLFF.

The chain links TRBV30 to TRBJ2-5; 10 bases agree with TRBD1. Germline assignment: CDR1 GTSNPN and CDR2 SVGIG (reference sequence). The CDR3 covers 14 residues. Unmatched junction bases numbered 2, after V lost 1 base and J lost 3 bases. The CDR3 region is CAWSADRGKETQYF. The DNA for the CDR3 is TGTGCCTGGAGTGCGGACAGGGGGAAAGAGACCCAGTACTTC.

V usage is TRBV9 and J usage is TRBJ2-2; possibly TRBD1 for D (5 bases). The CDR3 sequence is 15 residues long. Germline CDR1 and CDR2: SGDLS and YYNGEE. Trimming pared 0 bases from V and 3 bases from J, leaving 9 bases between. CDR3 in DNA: TGTGCCAGCAGCGTAGCCCAGGGCTACACCGGGGAGCTGTTTTTT. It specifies CASSVAQGYTGELFF.

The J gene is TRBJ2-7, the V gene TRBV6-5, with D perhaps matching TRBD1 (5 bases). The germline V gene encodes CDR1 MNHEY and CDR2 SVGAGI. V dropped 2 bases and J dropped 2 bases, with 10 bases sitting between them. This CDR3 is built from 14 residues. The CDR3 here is CASSYEGQAYEQYF. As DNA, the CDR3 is TGTGCCAGCAGTTACGAAGGACAAGCCTACGAGCAGTACTTC.

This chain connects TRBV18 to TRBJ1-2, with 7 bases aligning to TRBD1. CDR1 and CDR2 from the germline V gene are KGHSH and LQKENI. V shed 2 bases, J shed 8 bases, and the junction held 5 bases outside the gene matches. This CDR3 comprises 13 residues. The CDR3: CASSPGTAPGYTF. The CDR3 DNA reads TGTGCCAGCTCACCAGGGACAGCCCCCGGCTACACCTTC.

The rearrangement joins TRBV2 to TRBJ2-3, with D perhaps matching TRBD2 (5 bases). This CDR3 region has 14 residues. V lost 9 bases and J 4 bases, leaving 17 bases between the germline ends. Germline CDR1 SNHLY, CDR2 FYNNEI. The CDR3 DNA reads TGTGCCAGTGACGTGGCTACAGCGGCAGATACGCAGTATTTT. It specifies CASDVATAADTQYF.

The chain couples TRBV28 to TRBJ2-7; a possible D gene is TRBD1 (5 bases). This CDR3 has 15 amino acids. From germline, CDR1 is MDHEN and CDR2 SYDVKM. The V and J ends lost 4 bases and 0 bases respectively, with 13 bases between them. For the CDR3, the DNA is TGTGCCAGCAGTTCCTGGGGCACCAGCTCCTACGAGCAGTACTTC. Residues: CASSSWGTSSYEQYF. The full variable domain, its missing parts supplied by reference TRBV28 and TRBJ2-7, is DVKVTQSSRYLVKRTGEKVFLECVQDMDHENMFWYRQDPGLGLRLIYFSYDVKMKEKGDIPEGYSVSREKKERFSLILESASTNQTSMYLCASSSWGTSSYEQYFGPGTRLTVT.

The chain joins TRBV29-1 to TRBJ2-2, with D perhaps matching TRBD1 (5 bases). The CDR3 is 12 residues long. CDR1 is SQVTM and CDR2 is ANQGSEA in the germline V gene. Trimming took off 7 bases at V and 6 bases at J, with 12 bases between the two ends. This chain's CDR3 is CSGYRLSGELFF. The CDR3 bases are TGCAGCGGGTACAGGTTGTCCGGGGAGCTGTTTTTT.

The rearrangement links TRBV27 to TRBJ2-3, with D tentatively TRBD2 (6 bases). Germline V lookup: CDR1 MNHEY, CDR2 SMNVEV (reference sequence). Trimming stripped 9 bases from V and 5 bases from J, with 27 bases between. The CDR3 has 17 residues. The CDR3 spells CASLRLVGSGVKDTQYF. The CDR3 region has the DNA TGTGCCAGTCTGCGACTGGTCGGGAGCGGAGTTAAAGATACGCAGTATTTT.

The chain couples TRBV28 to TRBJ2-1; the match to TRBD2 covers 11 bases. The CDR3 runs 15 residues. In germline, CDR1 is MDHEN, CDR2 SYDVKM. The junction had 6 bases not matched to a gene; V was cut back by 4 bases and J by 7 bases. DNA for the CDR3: TGTGCCAGCAGTTCACTAGCGGGAGTTCCAAATGAGCAGTTCTTC. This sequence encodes CASSSLAGVPNEQFF. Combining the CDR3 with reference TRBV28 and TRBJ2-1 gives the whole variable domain DVKVTQSSRYLVKRTGEKVFLECVQDMDHENMFWYRQDPGLGLRLIYFSYDVKMKEKGDIPEGYSVSREKKERFSLILESASTNQTSMYLCASSSLAGVPNEQFFGPGTRLTVL.

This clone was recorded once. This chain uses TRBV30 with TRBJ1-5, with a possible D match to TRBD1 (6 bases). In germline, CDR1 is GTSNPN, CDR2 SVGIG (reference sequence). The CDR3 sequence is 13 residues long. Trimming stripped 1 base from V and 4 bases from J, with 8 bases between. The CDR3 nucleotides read TGTGCCTGGAGTGGAACAGGGAATCAGCCCCAGCATTTT. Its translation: CAWSGTGNQPQHF.

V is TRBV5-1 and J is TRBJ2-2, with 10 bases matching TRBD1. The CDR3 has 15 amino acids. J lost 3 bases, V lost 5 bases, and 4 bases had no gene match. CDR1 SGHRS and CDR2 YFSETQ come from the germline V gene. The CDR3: CASRRTGGDTGELFF. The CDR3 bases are TGCGCCAGCAGACGGACAGGGGGGGACACCGGGGAGCTGTTTTTT.

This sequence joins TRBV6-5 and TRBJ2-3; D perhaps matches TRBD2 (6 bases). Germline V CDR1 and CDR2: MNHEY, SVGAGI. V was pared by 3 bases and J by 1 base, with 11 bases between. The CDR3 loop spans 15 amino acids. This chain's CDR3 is CASSYMGGRTDTQYF. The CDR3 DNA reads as TGTGCCAGCAGTTATATGGGAGGCCGCACAGATACGCAGTATTTT.

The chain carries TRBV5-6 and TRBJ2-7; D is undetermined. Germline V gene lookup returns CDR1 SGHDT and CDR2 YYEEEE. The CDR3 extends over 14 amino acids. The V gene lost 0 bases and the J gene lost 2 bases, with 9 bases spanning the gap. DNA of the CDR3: TGTGCCAGCAGCTTGGTCGGCAAGACCTACGAGCAGTACTTC. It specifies CASSLVGKTYEQYF.

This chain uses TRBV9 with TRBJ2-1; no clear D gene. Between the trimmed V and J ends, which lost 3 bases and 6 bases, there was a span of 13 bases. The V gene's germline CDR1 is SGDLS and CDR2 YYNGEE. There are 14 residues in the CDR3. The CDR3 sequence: CASSAPGYGNEQFF. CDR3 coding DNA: TGTGCCAGCAGCGCACCGGGCTACGGCAATGAGCAGTTCTTC.

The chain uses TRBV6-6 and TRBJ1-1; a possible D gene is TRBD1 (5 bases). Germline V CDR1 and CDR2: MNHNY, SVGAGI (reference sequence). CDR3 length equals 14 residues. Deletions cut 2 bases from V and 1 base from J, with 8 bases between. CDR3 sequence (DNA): TGTGCCAGCAGTTACGGGGCCCGGAACACTGAAGCTTTCTTT. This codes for CASSYGARNTEAFF.

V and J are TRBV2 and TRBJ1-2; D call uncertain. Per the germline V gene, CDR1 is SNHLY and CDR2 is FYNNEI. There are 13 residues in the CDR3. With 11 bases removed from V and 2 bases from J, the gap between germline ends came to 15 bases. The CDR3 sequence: CARSIATNYGYTF. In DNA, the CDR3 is TGTGCCCGAAGCATAGCTACAAACTATGGCTACACCTTC. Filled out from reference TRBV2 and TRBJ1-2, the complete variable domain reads EPEVTQTPSHQVTQMGQEVILRCVPISNHLYFYWYRQILGQKVEFLVSFYNNEISEKSEIFDDQFSVERPDGSNFTLKIRSTKLEDSAMYFCARSIATNYGYTFGSGTRLTVV.

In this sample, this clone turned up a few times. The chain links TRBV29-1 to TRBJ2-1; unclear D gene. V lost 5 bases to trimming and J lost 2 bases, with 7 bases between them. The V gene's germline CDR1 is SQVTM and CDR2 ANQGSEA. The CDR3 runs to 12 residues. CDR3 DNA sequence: TGCAGCGTTTCGAGCACCTACAATGAGCAGTTCTTC. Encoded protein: CSVSSTYNEQFF.

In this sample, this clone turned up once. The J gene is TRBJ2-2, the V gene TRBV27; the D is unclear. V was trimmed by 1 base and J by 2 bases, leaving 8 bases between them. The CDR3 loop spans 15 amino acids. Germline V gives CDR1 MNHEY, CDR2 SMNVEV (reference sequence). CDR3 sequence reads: CASSLFGSNTGELFF. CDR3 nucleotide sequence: TGTGCCAGCAGTTTATTCGGATCAAACACCGGGGAGCTGTTTTTT.

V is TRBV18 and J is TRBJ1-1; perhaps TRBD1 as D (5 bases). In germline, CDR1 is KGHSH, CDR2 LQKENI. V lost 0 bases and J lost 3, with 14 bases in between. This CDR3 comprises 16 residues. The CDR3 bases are TGTGCCAGCTCACCACCCAACCTTCAGGGCTACACTGAAGCTTTCTTT. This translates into CASSPPNLQGYTEAFF.

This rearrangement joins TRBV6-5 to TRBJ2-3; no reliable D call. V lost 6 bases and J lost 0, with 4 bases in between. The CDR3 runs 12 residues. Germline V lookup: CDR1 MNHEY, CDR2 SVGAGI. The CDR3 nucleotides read TGTGCCAGCAGGGGTAGCACAGATACGCAGTATTTT. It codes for CASRGSTDTQYF.